This is a list of T cell receptor beta chains from one sample in a study of shared clonotypes between healthy human individuals. Assay: immunoSEQ multiplex PCR; the TCRdb copy retains only in-frame clones and omits some. The profile shows fewer than 2.5 million clones, roughly 93% of them singletons. The sequencing sample was made of naive CD4+ T cells from PBMCs. Every receptor here comes from a man younger than 30 in good health. Some clones in this sample may be carry-over from other donors' samples. Each CDR3 is given without its conserved first and last residue. A clone size is listed for some rows: how often the clone was seen (once, few, many), or a class if it is expanded.

v_call	clone_size	j_call	cdr3_aa
TRBV7-2	NA	TRBJ2-1	ASSLSPGEAFEQF
TRBV11-2	once	TRBJ2-7	ASSHQQGGTFEQY
TRBV7-2	NA	TRBJ2-3	ASSLLGVTDTQY
TRBV29-1	NA	TRBJ2-3	SVERARDTQY
TRBV29-1	NA	TRBJ1-1	SAPGGAIPEAF
TRBV19	NA	TRBJ2-7	ASRAGSEPASYEQY
TRBV28	few	TRBJ2-5	ASTDQETQY
TRBV27	NA	TRBJ1-1	ASSLFPGYTEAF
TRBV6-5	NA	TRBJ1-1	ASSLRGNTEAF
TRBV5-8	NA	TRBJ1-2	ASSLAPGYGYT
TRBV4-1	NA	TRBJ2-2	ASSPQGLAPSNTGELF
TRBV18	NA	TRBJ2-5	ASSPSPQETQY
TRBV9	NA	TRBJ1-2	ASSDGRRVGYGYT
TRBV28	NA	TRBJ1-5	ASTIRAGLNQPQH
TRBV7-7	NA	TRBJ2-3	ASSPGQGTDTQY
TRBV28	NA	TRBJ2-1	ASSLRPLRSYNEQF
TRBV7-9	NA	TRBJ1-1	ASSPTLGPGNTEAF
TRBV2	NA	TRBJ2-3	ASSATEGTDTQY
TRBV19	NA	TRBJ1-5	ASSMWGQGGNQPQH
TRBV28	NA	TRBJ2-7	ASSFSWGNEQY
TRBV28	NA	TRBJ1-2	ASRTPPGGWDYGYT
TRBV14	NA	TRBJ2-7	ASSQLGWAYEQY
TRBV11-2	NA	TRBJ1-2	ASSSPRGRNNYGYT
TRBV7-3	NA	TRBJ2-3	ASSRGGHTDTQY
TRBV10-3	NA	TRBJ1-6	AISERGENNSPLH
TRBV28	NA	TRBJ1-4	ASSQRGTNEKLF
TRBV6-6	NA	TRBJ2-7	ASSYPTPTYEQY
TRBV7-9	NA	TRBJ2-7	ASSLKAGGLYEQY
TRBV7-2	few	TRBJ1-5	ASSPGGRGNQPQH
TRBV11-2	NA	TRBJ1-3	ASRHWTGTPGNTIY
TRBV11-2	NA	TRBJ1-1	ASSLARQGTRNTEAF
TRBV18	NA	TRBJ1-1	ASQRDRGLNTEAF
TRBV18	NA	TRBJ2-2	ASSPRQGDTGELF
TRBV5-1	NA	TRBJ1-1	ASSLPAGSNTEAF
TRBV6-6	NA	TRBJ2-3	ASSRDREADTQY
TRBV13	NA	TRBJ2-1	ASSQYTDNEQF
TRBV7-2	NA	TRBJ2-4	ASSLSTGGLAKNIQY
TRBV28	NA	TRBJ1-2	ASSSPGHGYT
TRBV19	once	TRBJ2-2	ASSIRAVGRVTGELF
TRBV21-1	once	TRBJ2-7	ASSTPLGTGVTEQY
TRBV7-2	NA	TRBJ2-3	ASSASRALGDTQY
TRBV5-5	NA	TRBJ1-5	ASSSGTGFQPQH
TRBV5-1	NA	TRBJ2-2	ASSLTGSDTGELF
TRBV5-4	NA	TRBJ2-7	ASSKDRDSFYEQY
TRBV7-3	NA	TRBJ2-3	ASSFLGNSQTDTQY
TRBV30	NA	TRBJ2-5	AWSVRVRYQETQY
TRBV9	NA	TRBJ2-1	ASSQTSATNEQF
TRBV7-8	NA	TRBJ1-3	ASSSLIRGARGNTIY
TRBV9	NA	TRBJ2-3	ASSATGPSTDTQY
TRBV2	NA	TRBJ2-5	AGGRSQETQY
TRBV5-1	NA	TRBJ1-3	ASSGGTGNTIY
TRBV5-1	NA	TRBJ2-1	ASSQTPSGTSGSYNEQF
TRBV25-1	NA	TRBJ1-1	ASGGGRTEAF
TRBV7-2	NA	TRBJ1-1	ASSFSIRGRGAF
TRBV30	NA	TRBJ1-5	AWAGQTNQPQH